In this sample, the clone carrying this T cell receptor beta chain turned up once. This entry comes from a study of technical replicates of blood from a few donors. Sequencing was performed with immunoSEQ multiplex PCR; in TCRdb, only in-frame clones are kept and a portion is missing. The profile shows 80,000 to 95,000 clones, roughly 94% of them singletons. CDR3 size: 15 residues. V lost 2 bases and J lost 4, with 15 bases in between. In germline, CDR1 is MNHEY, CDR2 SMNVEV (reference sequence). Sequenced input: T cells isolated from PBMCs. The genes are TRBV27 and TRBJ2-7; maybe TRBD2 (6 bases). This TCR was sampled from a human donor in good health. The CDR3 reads CASSLIGGNVYEQYF. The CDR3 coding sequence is TGTGCCAGCAGTTTAATAGGCGGGAATGTTTACGAGCAGTACTTC.